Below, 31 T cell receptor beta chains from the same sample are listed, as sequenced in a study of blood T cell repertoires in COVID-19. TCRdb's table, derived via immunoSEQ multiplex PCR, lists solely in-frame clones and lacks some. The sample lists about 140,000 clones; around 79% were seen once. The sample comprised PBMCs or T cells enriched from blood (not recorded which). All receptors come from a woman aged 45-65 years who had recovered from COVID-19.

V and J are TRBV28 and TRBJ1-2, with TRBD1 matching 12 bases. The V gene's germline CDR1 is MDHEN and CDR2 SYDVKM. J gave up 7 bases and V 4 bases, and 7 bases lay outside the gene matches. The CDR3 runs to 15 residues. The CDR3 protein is CASSSPGQGAAGYTF. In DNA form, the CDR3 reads TGTGCCAGCAGTTCCCCGGGACAGGGGGCGGCTGGCTACACCTTC.

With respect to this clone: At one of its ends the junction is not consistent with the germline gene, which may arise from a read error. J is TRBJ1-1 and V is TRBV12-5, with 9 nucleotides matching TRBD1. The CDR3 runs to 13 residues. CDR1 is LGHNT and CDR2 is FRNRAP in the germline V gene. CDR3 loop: CASVLTGGTEAFF. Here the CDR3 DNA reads TGTGCTAGTGTTTTGACAGGGGGCACTGAAGCTTTCTTT.

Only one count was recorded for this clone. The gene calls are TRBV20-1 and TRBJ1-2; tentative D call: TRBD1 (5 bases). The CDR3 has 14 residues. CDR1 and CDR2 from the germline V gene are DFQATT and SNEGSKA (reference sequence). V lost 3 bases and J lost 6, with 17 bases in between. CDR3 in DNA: TGCAGTGCTAGTTTCCCCGGGGGGAGGGATGGCTACACCTTC. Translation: CSASFPGGRDGYTF.

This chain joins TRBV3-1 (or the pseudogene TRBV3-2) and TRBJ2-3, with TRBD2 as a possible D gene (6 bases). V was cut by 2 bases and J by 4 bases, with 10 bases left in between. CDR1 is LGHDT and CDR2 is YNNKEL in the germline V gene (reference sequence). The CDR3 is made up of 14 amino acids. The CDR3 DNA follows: TGTGCCAGCAGCCAAAGCGGGTACTCAGATACGCAGTATTTT. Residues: CASSQSGYSDTQYF.

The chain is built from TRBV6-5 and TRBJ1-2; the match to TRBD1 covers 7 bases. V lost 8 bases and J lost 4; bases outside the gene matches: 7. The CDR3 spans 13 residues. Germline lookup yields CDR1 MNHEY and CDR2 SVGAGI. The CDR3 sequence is CASGMGQFYGYTF. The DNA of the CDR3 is TGTGCCAGCGGAATGGGACAGTTCTATGGCTACACCTTC.

The CDR3 loop is CASSVIPGSEKLFF. The CDR3 DNA sequence: TGCGCCAGCAGCGTTATACCGGGAAGTGAAAAACTGTTTTTT. V is TRBV5-1 and J is TRBJ1-4; D remains unclear. The CDR3 sequence is 14 residues long. Per the germline V gene, CDR1 is SGHRS and CDR2 is YFSETQ. Trimming pared 4 bases from V and 7 bases from J, leaving 14 bases between.

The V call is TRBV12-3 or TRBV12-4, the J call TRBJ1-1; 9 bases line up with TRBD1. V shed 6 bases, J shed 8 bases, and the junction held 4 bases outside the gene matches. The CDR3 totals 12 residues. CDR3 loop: CASRYTGGEAFF. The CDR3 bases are TGTGCCAGCAGGTATACAGGGGGCGAAGCTTTCTTT.

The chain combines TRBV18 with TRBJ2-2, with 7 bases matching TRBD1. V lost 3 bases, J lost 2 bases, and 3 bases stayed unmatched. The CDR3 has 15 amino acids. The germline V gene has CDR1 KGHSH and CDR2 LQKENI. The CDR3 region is CASSPGQLNTGELFF. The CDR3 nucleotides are TGTGCCAGCTCACCGGGACAGTTAAACACCGGGGAGCTGTTTTTT.

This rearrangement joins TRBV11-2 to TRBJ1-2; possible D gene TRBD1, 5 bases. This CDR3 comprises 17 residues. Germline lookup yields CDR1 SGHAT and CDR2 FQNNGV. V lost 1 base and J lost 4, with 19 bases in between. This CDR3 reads CASSLGRTTAFIYGYTF. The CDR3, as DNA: TGTGCCAGCAGCTTAGGCAGGACAACCGCCTTTATCTATGGCTACACCTTC.

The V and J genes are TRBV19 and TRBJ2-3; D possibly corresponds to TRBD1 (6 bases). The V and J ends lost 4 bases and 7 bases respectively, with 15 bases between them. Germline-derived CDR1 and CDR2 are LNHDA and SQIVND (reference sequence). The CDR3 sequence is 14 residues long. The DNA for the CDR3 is TGTGCCAGTAGTAGTACAGGGCAGGGAAATACGCAGTATTTT. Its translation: CASSSTGQGNTQYF. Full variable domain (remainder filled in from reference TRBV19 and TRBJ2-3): DGGITQSPKYLFRKEGQNVTLSCEQNLNHDAMYWYRQDPGQGLRLIYYSQIVNDFQKGDIAEGYSVSREKKESFPLTVTSAQKNPTAFYLCASSSTGQGNTQYFGPGTRLTVL.

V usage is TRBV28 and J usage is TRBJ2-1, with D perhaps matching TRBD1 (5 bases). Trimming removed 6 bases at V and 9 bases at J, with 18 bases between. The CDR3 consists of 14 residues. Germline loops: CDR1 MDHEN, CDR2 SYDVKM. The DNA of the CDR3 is TGTGCCAGCAGCCCCCCCGGCAGGGCAGGTGAGCAGTTCTTC. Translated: CASSPPGRAGEQFF.

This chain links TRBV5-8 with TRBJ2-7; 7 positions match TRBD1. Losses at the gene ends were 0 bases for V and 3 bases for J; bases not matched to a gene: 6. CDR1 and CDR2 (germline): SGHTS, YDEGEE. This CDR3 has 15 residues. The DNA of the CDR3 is TGTGCCAGCAGCTTGGAGACAGGGCCGCGCTACGAGCAGTACTTC. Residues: CASSLETGPRYEQYF. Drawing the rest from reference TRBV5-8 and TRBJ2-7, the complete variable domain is EAGVTQSPTHLIKTRGQQATLRCSPISGHTSVYWYQQALGLGLQFLLWYDEGEERNRGNFPPRFSGRQFPNYSSELNVNALELEDSALYLCASSLETGPRYEQYFGPGTRLTVT.

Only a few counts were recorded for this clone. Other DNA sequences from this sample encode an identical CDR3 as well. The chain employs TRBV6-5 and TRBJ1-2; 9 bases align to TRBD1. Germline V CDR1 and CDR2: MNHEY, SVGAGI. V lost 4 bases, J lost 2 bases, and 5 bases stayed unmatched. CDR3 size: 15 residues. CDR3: CASSFSGTGNYGYTF. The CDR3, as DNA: TGTGCCAGCAGTTTTTCCGGGACAGGGAACTATGGCTACACCTTC.

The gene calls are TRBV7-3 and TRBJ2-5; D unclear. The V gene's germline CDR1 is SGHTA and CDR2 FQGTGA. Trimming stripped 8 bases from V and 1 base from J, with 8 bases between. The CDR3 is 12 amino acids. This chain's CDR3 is CASPLAQETQYF. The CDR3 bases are TGTGCCAGCCCTTTGGCCCAAGAGACCCAGTACTTC.

The CDR3 region is CASSGSLTDYYGYTF. CDR3 sequence (DNA): TGTGCCAGCAGCGGAAGCCTGACTGACTACTATGGCTACACCTTC. The chain employs TRBV3-1 (or the pseudogene TRBV3-2) and TRBJ1-2; D gene ambiguous. V lost 5 bases and J 3 bases, leaving 16 bases between the germline ends. The CDR3 contains 15 residues. Germline CDR1 LGHDT, CDR2 YNNKEL (reference sequence).

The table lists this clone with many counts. In DNA form, the CDR3 reads TGTGCCAGCAGCGTAGCTCCCTCTAAGGAGACCCAGTACTTC. Amino acid sequence: CASSVAPSKETQYF. The chain combines TRBV9 with TRBJ2-5; no firm D call. In germline, CDR1 is SGDLS, CDR2 YYNGEE. V lost 0 bases, J lost 5 bases, and 11 bases lay in between. This CDR3 has 14 residues.

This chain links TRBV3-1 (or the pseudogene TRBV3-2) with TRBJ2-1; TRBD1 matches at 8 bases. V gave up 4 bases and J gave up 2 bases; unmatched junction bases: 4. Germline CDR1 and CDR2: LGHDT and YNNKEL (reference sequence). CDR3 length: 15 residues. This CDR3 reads CASSLDRDPYNEQFF. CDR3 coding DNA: TGTGCCAGCAGCCTGGACAGGGACCCCTACAATGAGCAGTTCTTC.

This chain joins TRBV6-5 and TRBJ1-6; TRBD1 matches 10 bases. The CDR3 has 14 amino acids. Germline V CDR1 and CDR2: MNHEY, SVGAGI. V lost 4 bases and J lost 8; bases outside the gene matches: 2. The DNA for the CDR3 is TGTGCCAGCAGTTCCGGGACAGGGGATTCACCCCTCCACTTT. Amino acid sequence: CASSSGTGDSPLHF.

The CDR3 coding sequence is TGTGCCAGCAGCCGTCCGACAACAGATACGCAGTATTTT. Translation: CASSRPTTDTQYF. The chain links TRBV7-9 to TRBJ2-3; D is unresolved. The V end was cut by 5 bases, the J end by 3 bases, with 9 bases between. Germline CDR1 is SEHNR and CDR2 is FQNEAQ (reference sequence). There are 13 residues in the CDR3.

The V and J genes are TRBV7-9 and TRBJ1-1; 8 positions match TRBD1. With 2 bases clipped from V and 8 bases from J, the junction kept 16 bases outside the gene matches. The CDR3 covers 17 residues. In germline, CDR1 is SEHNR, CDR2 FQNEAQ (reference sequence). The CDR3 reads CASSLSIPSGGLHEAFF. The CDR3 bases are TGTGCCAGCAGCTTATCGATCCCCTCAGGGGGCCTACACGAAGCTTTCTTT.

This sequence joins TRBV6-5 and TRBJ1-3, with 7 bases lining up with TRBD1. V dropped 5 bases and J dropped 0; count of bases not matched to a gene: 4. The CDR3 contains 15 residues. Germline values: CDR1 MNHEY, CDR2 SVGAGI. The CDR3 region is CASSQGGGSGNTIYF. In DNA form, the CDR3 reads TGTGCCAGCAGTCAGGGGGGCGGCTCTGGAAACACCATATATTTT.

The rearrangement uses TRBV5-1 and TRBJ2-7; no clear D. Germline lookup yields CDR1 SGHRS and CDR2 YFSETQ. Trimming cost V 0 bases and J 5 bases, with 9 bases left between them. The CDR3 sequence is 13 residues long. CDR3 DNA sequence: TGCGCCAGCAGCTTGGGGTCGGTCAACGAGCAGTACTTC. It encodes CASSLGSVNEQYF. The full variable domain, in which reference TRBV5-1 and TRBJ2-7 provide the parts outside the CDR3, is KAGVTQTPRYLIKTRGQQVTLSCSPISGHRSVSWYQQTPGQGLQFLFEYFSETQRNKGNFPGRFSGRQFSNSRSEMNVSTLELGDSALYLCASSLGSVNEQYFGPGTRLTVT.

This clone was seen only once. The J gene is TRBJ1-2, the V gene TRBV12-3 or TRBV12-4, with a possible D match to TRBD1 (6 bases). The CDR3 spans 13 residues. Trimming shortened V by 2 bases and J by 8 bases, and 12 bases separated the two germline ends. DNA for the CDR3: TGTGCCAGCAGTTTAACAGGGACGGGGGGCTACACCTTC. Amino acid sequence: CASSLTGTGGYTF.

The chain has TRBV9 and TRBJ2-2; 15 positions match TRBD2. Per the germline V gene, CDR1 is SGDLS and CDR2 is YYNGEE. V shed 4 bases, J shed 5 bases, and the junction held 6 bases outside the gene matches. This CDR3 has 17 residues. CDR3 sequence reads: CASSPHGLAGGTGELFF. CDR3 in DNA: TGTGCCAGCAGCCCTCACGGACTAGCGGGGGGGACCGGGGAGCTGTTTTTT.

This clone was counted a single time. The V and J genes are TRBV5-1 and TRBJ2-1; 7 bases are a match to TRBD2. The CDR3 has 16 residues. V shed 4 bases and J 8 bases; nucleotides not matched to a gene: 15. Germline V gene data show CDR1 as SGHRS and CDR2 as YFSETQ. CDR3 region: CASSPRPGGSSDEQFF. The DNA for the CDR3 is TGCGCCAGCAGCCCCCGCCCAGGCGGGAGTAGTGATGAGCAGTTCTTC.

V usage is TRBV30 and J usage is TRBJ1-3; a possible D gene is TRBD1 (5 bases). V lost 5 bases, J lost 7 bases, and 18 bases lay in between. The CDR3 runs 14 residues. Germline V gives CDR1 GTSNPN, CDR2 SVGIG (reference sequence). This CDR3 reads CAWGGGYSRNTIYF. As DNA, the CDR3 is TGTGCCTGGGGGGGTGGGTACAGTCGGAACACCATATATTTT.

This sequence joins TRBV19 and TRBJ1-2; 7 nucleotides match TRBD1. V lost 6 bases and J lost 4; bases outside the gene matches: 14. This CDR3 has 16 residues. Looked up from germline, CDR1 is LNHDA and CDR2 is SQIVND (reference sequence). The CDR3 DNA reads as TGTGCCAGTAGCCACCCCCCGACAGGGATCGCCTATGGCTACACCTTC. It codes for CASSHPPTGIAYGYTF.

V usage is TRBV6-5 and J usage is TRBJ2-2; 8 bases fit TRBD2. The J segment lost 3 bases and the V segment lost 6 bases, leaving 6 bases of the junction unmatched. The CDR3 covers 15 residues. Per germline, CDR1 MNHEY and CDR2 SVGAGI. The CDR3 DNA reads TGTGCCAGCAGCAGGACTAGCTTCGACACCGGGGAGCTGTTTTTT. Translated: CASSRTSFDTGELFF.

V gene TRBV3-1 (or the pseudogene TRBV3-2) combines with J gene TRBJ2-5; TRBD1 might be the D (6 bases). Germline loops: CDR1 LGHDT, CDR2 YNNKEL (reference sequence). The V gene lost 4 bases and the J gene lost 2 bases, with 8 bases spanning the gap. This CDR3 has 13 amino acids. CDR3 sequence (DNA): TGTGCCAGCAGCCTAGGGGGTCAAGAGACCCAGTACTTC. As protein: CASSLGGQETQYF.

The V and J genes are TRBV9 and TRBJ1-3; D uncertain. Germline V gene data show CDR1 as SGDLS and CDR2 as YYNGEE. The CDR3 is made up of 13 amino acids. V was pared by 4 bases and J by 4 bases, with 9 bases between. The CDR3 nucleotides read TGTGCCAGCAGCTCCAGTCCGGGAAACACCATATATTTT. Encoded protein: CASSSSPGNTIYF.

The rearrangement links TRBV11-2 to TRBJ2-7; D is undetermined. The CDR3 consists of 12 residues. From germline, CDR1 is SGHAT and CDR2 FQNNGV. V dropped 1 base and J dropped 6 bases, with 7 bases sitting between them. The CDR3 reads CASSLGLVEQYF. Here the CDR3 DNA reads TGTGCCAGCAGCTTAGGGCTTGTCGAGCAGTACTTC.